Below are 8 T cell receptor beta chains sequenced from a single sample in a study of T cell changes during pregnancy in multiple sclerosis. Some clones are missing from TCRdb's copy, which holds only in-frame ones; the method was immunoSEQ multiplex PCR. Of under 50,000 clones in the sample, under 90% were seen once. The source material was peripheral blood, sampled in the first trimester of pregnancy. These receptors were collected from a female donor in good health, enrolled as a control in a pregnancy study.

The chain is built from TRBV14 and TRBJ1-1; no reliable D call. Germline V lookup: CDR1 SGHDN, CDR2 FVKESK. This CDR3 region has 14 residues. V lost 1 base and J 0 bases, leaving 6 bases between the germline ends. CDR3 protein: CASSQGHLNTEAFF. Written as DNA, the CDR3 is TGTGCCAGCAGCCAAGGACACCTGAACACTGAAGCTTTCTTT.

This clone was counted only a few times. The chain has TRBV2 and TRBJ1-2; a possible D gene is TRBD1 (6 bases). Per germline, CDR1 SNHLY and CDR2 FYNNEI. V dropped 7 bases and J dropped 8 bases, with 26 bases sitting between them. This CDR3 contains 16 residues. The chain's CDR3 is CASMLEGGPNGKGYTF. The CDR3 DNA is TGTGCCAGCATGCTAGAGGGGGGGCCCAATGGGAAAGGCTACACCTTC. Full variable domain (outside the CDR3, taken from reference TRBV2 and TRBJ1-2): EPEVTQTPSHQVTQMGQEVILRCVPISNHLYFYWYRQILGQKVEFLVSFYNNEISEKSEIFDDQFSVERPDGSNFTLKIRSTKLEDSAMYFCASMLEGGPNGKGYTFGSGTRLTVV.

This clone has only a few counts. The chain is built from TRBV7-2 and TRBJ2-3; 7 positions match TRBD1. Trimming cost V 2 bases and J 5 bases; bases outside gene matches: 1. Germline V CDR1 and CDR2: SGHTA, FQGNSA. This CDR3 region has 13 residues. The CDR3 sequence: CASSLRDRDTQYF. The CDR3 DNA follows: TGTGCCAGCAGCTTACGGGACAGAGATACGCAGTATTTT.

V and J are TRBV9 and TRBJ2-3, with a possible D match to TRBD1 (5 bases). Trimming left V 0 bases short and J 0 bases short, with 8 bases between. This CDR3 has 15 amino acids. The germline gives CDR1 SGDLS, CDR2 YYNGEE. In nucleotides, the CDR3 is TGTGCCAGCAGCGTAGATCCAGGGAGCACAGATACGCAGTATTTT. Its translation is CASSVDPGSTDTQYF.

The genes are TRBV5-1 and TRBJ2-1; 7 nucleotides agree with TRBD2. Germline CDR1 and CDR2: SGHRS and YFSETQ. Trimming at V came to 4 bases and at J to 7 bases, leaving 5 bases not matched to a gene. The length of the CDR3 is 13 residues. The CDR3 is CASSPTSLNEQFF. In nucleotides, the CDR3 is TGCGCCAGCAGCCCGACTAGCCTGAATGAGCAGTTCTTC.

J is TRBJ2-2 and V is TRBV10-1; D call uncertain. The CDR3 is 14 amino acids. The germline CDR1 and CDR2 sequences are WNHNN and SYGVQD (reference sequence). Here the CDR3 DNA reads TGCGCGGGTCCAGGTAGTGTAATTGCCGGGGAGCTGTTTTTT. Its translation is CAGPGSVIAGELFF.

This clone turned up a few times. The chain uses TRBV5-1 and TRBJ1-6; the D is unclear. The CDR3 contains 17 residues. Trimming took off 0 bases at V and 0 bases at J, with 10 bases between the two ends. Germline V gene lookup returns CDR1 SGHRS and CDR2 YFSETQ. This CDR3 is CASSLEPVSSYNSPLHF. CDR3 nucleotides: TGCGCCAGCAGCTTGGAACCAGTAAGCTCCTATAATTCACCCCTCCACTTT.

This CDR3 is CATSRAVDSTGELFF. The CDR3 region has the DNA TGTGCCACCAGCAGAGCAGTTGACAGCACCGGGGAGCTGTTTTTT. The chain combines TRBV15 with TRBJ2-2; TRBD1 is a possible D gene (5 bases). V lost 1 base to trimming and J lost 4 bases, with 10 bases between them. The CDR3 length is 15 residues. Per the germline V gene, CDR1 is LNHNV and CDR2 is YYDKDF (reference sequence). The full variable domain, rest sourced from reference TRBV15 and TRBJ2-2, is DAMVIQNPRYQVTQFGKPVTLSCSQTLNHNVMYWYQQKSSQAPKLLFHYYDKDFNNEADTPDNFQSRRPNTSFCFLDIRSPGLGDTAMYLCATSRAVDSTGELFFGEGSRLTVL.